The 8 T cell receptor beta chains given below trace back to one sample, sequenced in a study of T-cell memory formation after mild COVID-19 (dated by TCRdb to about 2021). The protocol used for the library was 5' RACE. Sequencing was carried out with an Illumina NovaSeq 6000. TCRdb took the public reads, trimmed them with fastp at Q25, ran MiXCR for clone calling and kept in-frame beta chains. Every entry covers one CDR3 protein and lists the most common genes and DNA from its rows. In all, the sample holds 110,000 to 150,000 distinct CDR3 sequences, and 13% to 15% of those were seen once. The top ten clones comprise approximately 30% of the sample. Sample: PBMCs or a T cell subset sorted from them (not recorded which). The receptors were gathered from an adult woman who had mild COVID-19 (a few samples of this study predate the infection). The sample titles of this study are shuffled in the database, so cell type and time point are left out; the donor was told from shared clones.

This clonotype was seen a few times. The chain is built from TRBV4-3 and TRBJ2-3, with D perhaps assigned TRBD1 or TRBD2 (5 bases each). Germline loops: CDR1 LGHNA, CDR2 YSLEER. V gave up 1 base and J gave up 4 bases, with 18 bases separating them. This CDR3 is 17 amino acids long. CDR3 residues: CASSQVQMAGRADTQYF. The CDR3 DNA is TGCGCCAGCAGCCAAGTTCAGATGGCAGGGCGGGCAGATACGCAGTATTTT.

The table lists this clonotype with a few counts. The gene calls are TRBV11-1 and TRBJ2-7; 13 bases fit TRBD2. J was trimmed by 5 bases and V by 4 bases; bases with no gene match: 5. From germline, CDR1 is SGHAT and CDR2 FQDESV (reference sequence). CDR3 length: 15 residues. CDR3 sequence (DNA): TGTGCCAGCAGCTCACTAGCGGGAGGGCCCCACGAGCAGTACTTC. This sequence encodes CASSSLAGGPHEQYF. Looking up the rest from reference TRBV11-1 and TRBJ2-7 gives the full variable domain: EAEVAQSPRYKITEKSQAVAFWCDPISGHATLYWYRQILGQGPELLVQFQDESVVDDSQLPKDRFSAERLKGVDSTLKIQPAELGDSAMYLCASSSLAGGPHEQYFGPGTRLTVT.

This clonotype turned up a few times. The gene calls are TRBV7-9 and TRBJ1-1; D gene unclear. V was clipped by 2 bases and J by 8 bases, with 9 bases between them. The CDR3 spans 12 residues. The germline CDR1 and CDR2 sequences are SEHNR and FQNEAQ (reference sequence). In DNA form, the CDR3 reads TGTGCCAGCAGCTTAAAGGTGACCGAAGCTTTCTTT. It translates to CASSLKVTEAFF.

The chain is built from TRBV10-3 and TRBJ2-1; no reliable D call. The CDR3 covers 13 residues. The ends were cut back, 2 bases at V and 5 bases at J, with 7 bases in the middle. The germline gives CDR1 ENHRY, CDR2 SYGVKD. CDR3 bases: TGTGCCATCAGTGAGGCGGCAGACAATGAGCAGTTCTTC. Translated: CAISEAADNEQFF.

J is TRBJ1-2 and V is TRBV6-6; tentative D call: TRBD1 (5 bases). V was pared by 2 bases and J by 4 bases, with 20 bases between. The germline CDR1 and CDR2 sequences are MNHNY and SVGAGI (reference sequence). There are 17 residues in the CDR3. The CDR3 sequence: CASSYQPGQGAIYGYTF. The CDR3 nucleotides read TGTGCCAGCAGTTACCAGCCGGGGCAGGGTGCAATCTATGGCTACACCTTC.

In this sample, this clonotype turned up a few times. V is TRBV7-6 and J is TRBJ2-3, with D possibly being TRBD2 (7 bases). The CDR3 is 17 amino acids. Trimming cost V 0 bases and J 5 bases, with 18 bases left between them. Germline values: CDR1 SGHVS, CDR2 FNYEAQ. The CDR3 region has the DNA TGTGCCAGCAGCTTAGCGGGAGGGGGGCTAGGCCTAGATACGCAGTATTTT. It yields the protein CASSLAGGGLGLDTQYF.

The chain has TRBV12-3 or TRBV12-4 and TRBJ1-2, with 7 bases that match TRBD1. CDR3 size: 14 residues. After removal of 7 bases from V and 0 bases from J, the junction contained 5 bases not matched to a gene. CDR3 nucleotides: TGTGCCAGCACTGCCGGGACAGCTAACTATGGCTACACCTTC. Its translation: CASTAGTANYGYTF.

The rearrangement uses TRBV15 and TRBJ2-5, with 14 bases aligning to TRBD2. Germline trimming cut 4 bases from V and 5 bases from J; bases unmatched to any gene: 6. The length of the CDR3 is 16 residues. Germline V gene data show CDR1 as LNHNV and CDR2 as YYDKDF (reference sequence). CDR3 protein: CATSMTSGRGGETQYF. The CDR3 nucleotides are TGTGCCACCAGCATGACTAGCGGGAGGGGAGGGGAGACCCAGTACTTC.